A single sample gave rise to the 2 T cell receptor beta chains below, sequenced in a study of beta chain features in type 1 diabetes. TCRB transcripts that were expressed got sequenced, as all of the isolated RNA had been reverse transcribed. Measured with immunoSEQ multiplex PCR; TCRdb has only the in-frame clones, and not every one. Among a few hundred thousand clones, 27% were seen once, and the ten largest hold 3.5% to 4%. The specimen was central memory CD4+ T cells from blood. The receptors derive from a man aged 25 to 40 in good health.

The genes are TRBV6-5 and TRBJ2-7, with 7 bases lining up with TRBD2. J gave up 2 bases and V 10 bases, and 14 bases lay outside the gene matches. The CDR3 covers 15 residues. CDR1 MNHEY and CDR2 SVGAGI come from the germline V gene. The CDR3 nucleotides are TGTGCCACCGGGGTAAGCGGGGCCAACACCTACGAGCAGTACTTC. It codes for CATGVSGANTYEQYF.

This clone occurred a few times. The chain links TRBV7-9 to TRBJ2-3, with TRBD2 matching over 10 bases. The V and J ends lost 8 bases and 2 bases, in that order; junction bases with no gene match: 10. Germline CDR1 SEHNR, CDR2 FQNEAQ (reference sequence). The CDR3 runs to 16 residues. CDR3 residues: CASALTSGRPTDTQYF. As DNA, the CDR3 is TGTGCCAGCGCATTGACTAGCGGGCGACCCACAGATACGCAGTATTTT.